This is a list of T cell receptor beta chains from one sample in a study of blood T cell repertoires in COVID-19. Profiling relied on immunoSEQ multiplex PCR, and the TCRdb table lists in-frame clones only, not all of them. The profile covers roughly 270,000 clones, with 80% to 85% appearing a single time and about 5% taken by the ten largest. The specimen was PBMCs or T cells enriched from blood (not recorded which). Receptor source: a man in his forties who had been exposed to COVID-19. CDR3s include the opening cysteine and the closing phenylalanine or tryptophan. A D gene is named only where the DNA matches it firmly. Size is omitted from some rows. Given values are once, few, many or a class for expanded clones.

len | j_gene | abundance | v_gene | d_gene | CDR3nt | CDR3aa
14 | TRBJ1-2 | NA | TRBV30 | NA | TGTGCCTGGAGTGTATGGGGCAGCTTCTATGGCTACACCTTC | CAWSVWGSFYGYTF
13 | TRBJ2-2 | NA | TRBV28 | NA | TGTGCCAGCAGTATCTCGAACACCGGGGAGCTGTTTTTT | CASSISNTGELFF
13 | TRBJ1-1 | NA | TRBV6-5 | NA | TGTGCCAGCAGTTACTCGACAGTTGGTGAAGCTTTCTTT | CASSYSTVGEAFF
17 | TRBJ2-3 | NA | TRBV11-2 | NA | TGTGCCAGCAGCTTAGTGTTTGCCGGGATTAGCACAGATACGCAGTATTTT | CASSLVFAGISTDTQYF
13 | TRBJ1-1 | NA | TRBV12-3/TRBV12-4 | NA | TGTGCCAGCAGTTTGGAGCCCTACACTGAAGCTTTCTTT | CASSLEPYTEAFF
12 | TRBJ1-2 | NA | TRBV6-2/TRBV6-3 | NA | TGTGCCAGCAGTTATGGCACAGGTGGCTACACCTTC | CASSYGTGGYTF
14 | TRBJ2-3 | NA | TRBV7-2 | NA | TGTGCCAGCGGGGCCGGAGTCTACACAGATACGCAGTATTTT | CASGAGVYTDTQYF
20 | TRBJ2-7 | NA | TRBV29-1 | NA | TGCAGCGCCGAATTGACTGCCCCGACAGGCGGCGAGGGTCTTTCCTACGAGCAGTACTTC | CSAELTAPTGGEGLSYEQYF
14 | TRBJ1-2 | NA | TRBV19 | NA | TGTGCCAGCAACCCGCAGGGCCGAATAGATGGCTACACCTTC | CASNPQGRIDGYTF
15 | TRBJ2-2 | NA | TRBV5-1 | NA | TGCGCCAGCAGCTTGGGGACAGTGAGCACCGGGGAGCTGTTTTTT | CASSLGTVSTGELFF
14 | TRBJ1-4 | NA | TRBV5-4 | NA | TGTGCCAGCAGCGTCAGGGCAACTAATGAAAAACTGTTTTTT | CASSVRATNEKLFF
13 | TRBJ1-2 | NA | TRBV2 | NA | TGTGCCAGCAGTGAAACAGGCATCTATGGCTACACCTTC | CASSETGIYGYTF
13 | TRBJ2-7 | NA | TRBV29-1 | NA | TGCAGCGCCGAAGGGGGTAGATCCTACGAGCAGTACTTC | CSAEGGRSYEQYF
15 | TRBJ1-2 | NA | TRBV9 | NA | TGTGCCAGCAGCGAGATGCCAGGCCCACTCTATGGCTACACCTTC | CASSEMPGPLYGYTF
14 | TRBJ1-3 | once | TRBV5-1 | NA | TGCGCCAGCAGCCCGGCAGGGGATGGAAACACCATATATTTT | CASSPAGDGNTIYF
16 | TRBJ2-1 | NA | TRBV9 | TRBD1 | TGTGCCAGCAGCGTAGATCAGGGGGTTAGGGACAATGAGCAGTTCTTC | CASSVDQGVRDNEQFF
15 | TRBJ2-1 | NA | TRBV6-4 | NA | TGTGCCAGCAGTCTTAGCGGTCGCTCCTACAATGAGCAGTTCTTC | CASSLSGRSYNEQFF
16 | TRBJ2-6 | NA | TRBV7-8 | NA | TGTGCCAGCAGACCCCTCGGGGTTTCGGGGGCCAACGTCCTGACTTTC | CASRPLGVSGANVLTF
17 | TRBJ2-7 | NA | TRBV13 | TRBD2 | TGTGCCAGCAGCTTAGGCTATGCGGGAGTAGGGGAGGACGAGCAGTACTTC | CASSLGYAGVGEDEQYF
15 | TRBJ2-3 | NA | TRBV5-1 | TRBD2 | TGCGCCAGCAGCTTGCAGGCTAGCGGTACAGATACGCAGTATTTT | CASSLQASGTDTQYF
13 | TRBJ2-5 | NA | TRBV30 | TRBD2 | TGTGCCTGCAACGCGGGGGGCAAGGAGACCCAGTACTTC | CACNAGGKETQYF
15 | TRBJ2-1 | NA | TRBV7-8 | TRBD2 | TGTGCCAGCAGGACTACTAGCGGGAGTTTCAATGAGCAGTTCTTC | CASRTTSGSFNEQFF
15 | TRBJ2-2 | NA | TRBV6-5 | TRBD1 | TGTGCCACCAAGCTACAGGGGGTAACGGCCGGGGAGCTGTTTTTT | CATKLQGVTAGELFF
16 | TRBJ2-3 | once | TRBV5-4 | TRBD2 | TGTGCCAGCAGCACGGGGACTAGCGGGCGAGCAGATACGCAGTATTTT | CASSTGTSGRADTQYF
14 | TRBJ1-1 | NA | TRBV30 | NA | TGTGCCTGGAGTCCCGGGATTGCGGGCACTGAAGCTTTCTTT | CAWSPGIAGTEAFF